This TCR beta chain stems from a study of neurological immune-mediated disorders. Notes on the study in general: Multiple sclerosis patients had less TCR clonal expansion than even healthy controls, unlike HTLV-1-associated myelopathy.

cDNA was made by 5'RACE with 10-nucleotide random UMIs. MiXCR, run by TCRdb on the 5' RACE reads, gives a single entry per CDR3 protein. The sample consists of 84,000 or so distinct CDR3 sequences, under 13% of them appearing once. The group of healthy controls was made up of people who were blood bank volunteers in Maryland, USA. The sample holds many counts of this clonotype. The antigen is undetermined. The germline V gene encodes CDR1 SGHKS and CDR2 YYEKEE (reference sequence). The V end was cut by 1 base, the J end by 4 bases, with 12 bases between. CDR3 length: 15 amino acids. Source material: PBMCs. V gene TRBV5-5 combines with J gene TRBJ2-1; TRBD1 or TRBD2 may be the D gene (6 bases each). The TCR sequence derives from a man aged 35 to 55 in good health. The CDR3 protein is CASSLSGAGYNEQFF. In DNA form, the CDR3 reads TGTGCCAGCAGCTTGTCGGGGGCAGGGTACAATGAGCAGTTCTTC.